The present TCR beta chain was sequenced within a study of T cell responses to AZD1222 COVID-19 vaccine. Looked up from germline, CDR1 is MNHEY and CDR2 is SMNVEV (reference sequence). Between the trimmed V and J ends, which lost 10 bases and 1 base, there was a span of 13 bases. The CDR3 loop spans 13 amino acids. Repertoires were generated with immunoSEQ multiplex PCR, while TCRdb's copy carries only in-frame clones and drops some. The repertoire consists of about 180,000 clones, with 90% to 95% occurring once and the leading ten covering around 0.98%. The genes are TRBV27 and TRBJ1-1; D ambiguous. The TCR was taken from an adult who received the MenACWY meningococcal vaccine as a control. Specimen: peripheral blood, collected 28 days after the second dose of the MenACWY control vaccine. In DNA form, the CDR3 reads TGTGCCACTGTGAGGGTACAGAACACTGAAGCTTTCTTT. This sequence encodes CATVRVQNTEAFF.